This T cell receptor (beta chain) was captured in a study of cytomegalovirus exposure and HLA in healthy donors. The PCR used 60 Vbeta and 13 Jbeta primers. Source study methods: It was a later analysis that counted approximately 81 million unique TCR beta chains, of which approximately 9.9 million were shared. Clones were read by immunoSEQ multiplex PCR, and TCRdb kept only the in-frame ones, dropping some. V and J calls and clone size are copied from that table; D and trimming were computed from the DNA. The sample records 150,000 or so clones, approximately 73% being singletons. The CDR3 is 14 residues long. The germline gives CDR1 SGHVS, CDR2 FNYEAQ. The V end was cut by 1 base, the J end by 1 base, with 5 bases between. A word on this clone: What it binds is not known.

Study-level findings and limits: Later analysis associated a missense DCLRE1C variant with TCR beta V- and J-gene trimming. In an earlier analysis, productive rearrangement rates for most beta V segments clustered near 87% or 30%. The Asian-associated ancestry cluster reportedly had fewer N-insertions than the roughly 670-donor mean in a later analysis.

The chain combines TRBV7-6 with TRBJ1-3; D not resolved. The TCR comes from a woman between 18 and 29 years old in good health and CMV-seronegative. Sequences were obtained from PBMCs. The CDR3 is CASSLDLSGNTIYF. The CDR3 DNA is TGTGCCAGCAGCTTAGACCTATCTGGAAACACCATATATTTT.